The 4 T cell receptor beta chains below come from one sample, sequenced in a study of identifying expanded T cells in peripheral blood. The table came from immunoSEQ multiplex PCR; TCRdb's copy has only in-frame clones and leaves some out. Among 90,000 or so clones listed, approximately 86% were seen once. Sequencing was done on a sample of blood. All receptors come from a person aged 18 to 69 in good health.

V gene TRBV29-1 combines with J gene TRBJ2-7; D tentatively reads TRBD1 or TRBD2 (5 bases each). The ends were cut back, 0 bases at V and 4 bases at J, with 10 bases in the middle. The length of the CDR3 is 13 residues. The germline gives CDR1 SQVTM, CDR2 ANQGSEA. CDR3 bases: TGCAGCGTTGAAGAGGGGGTCGGGTACGAGCAGTACTTC. This codes for CSVEEGVGYEQYF.

The chain uses TRBV13 and TRBJ2-2; D is unclear. The V and J ends lost 5 bases and 3 bases respectively, with 10 bases between them. Germline CDR1 is PRHDT and CDR2 is FYEKMQ (reference sequence). This CDR3 spans 14 amino acids. The CDR3 DNA reads as TGTGCCAGCAGCCCTCTGGGGTACACCGGGGAGCTGTTTTTT. Translating it yields CASSPLGYTGELFF.

V is TRBV5-4 and J is TRBJ2-3; D uncertain. This CDR3 is 14 amino acids long. From germline, CDR1 is SGHNT and CDR2 YYREEE (reference sequence). V was trimmed by 0 bases and J by 4 bases, leaving 9 bases between them. CDR3 region: CASSLGTSSDTQYF. The CDR3 coding sequence is TGTGCCAGCAGCTTGGGGACCTCCTCAGATACGCAGTATTTT.

The chain employs TRBV11-2 and TRBJ1-1, with 7 bases lining up with TRBD1. This CDR3 contains 14 residues. Germline V gene lookup returns CDR1 SGHAT and CDR2 FQNNGV. The V segment lost 5 bases and the J segment 1 base; nucleotides outside the gene matches: 4. The CDR3 protein is CASSLGQKNTEAFF. CDR3 DNA sequence: TGTGCCAGCAGCCTGGGACAGAAGAACACTGAAGCTTTCTTT.